A selection of T cell receptor beta chains follows, all from one sample in a study of blood T cell repertoires in COVID-19. The table came from immunoSEQ multiplex PCR; TCRdb's copy has only in-frame clones and leaves some out. The sample gives fewer than 350,000 clones, about 86% of which show up once; about 2.9% is in the top ten. Sequenced input: peripheral blood. These receptors were taken from a woman aged 60-75 years with active or convalescent COVID-19. Each CDR3 is given with its conserved first and last residue. Fields, in order: V gene, clone size, D gene, J gene, CDR3 protein, CDR3 DNA. A D gene is named only where the DNA matches it firmly. Size is omitted from some rows. Given values are once, few, many or a class for expanded clones.

V gene: TRBV10-3; clone size: .; D gene: .; J gene: TRBJ2-5; CDR3 protein: CAIKRALQETQYF; CDR3 DNA: TGTGCCATCAAGCGGGCGCTACAAGAGACCCAGTACTTC
V gene: TRBV11-2; clone size: few; D gene: .; J gene: TRBJ1-1; CDR3 protein: CASSLGLGANTEAFF; CDR3 DNA: TGTGCCAGCAGCTTAGGTCTAGGGGCAAACACTGAAGCTTTCTTT
V gene: TRBV28; clone size: .; D gene: .; J gene: TRBJ1-1; CDR3 protein: CASKEDRTLNTEAFF; CDR3 DNA: TGTGCCAGCAAGGAAGACAGGACCTTGAACACTGAAGCTTTCTTT
V gene: TRBV9; clone size: .; D gene: TRBD1; J gene: TRBJ1-5; CDR3 protein: CASSEQGRPRQPQHF; CDR3 DNA: TGTGCCAGCAGCGAACAGGGGCGACCACGGCAGCCCCAGCATTTT
V gene: TRBV18; clone size: .; D gene: .; J gene: TRBJ1-5; CDR3 protein: CASSNERTTESQHF; CDR3 DNA: TGTGCCAGCTCAAACGAAAGGACAACGGAATCCCAGCATTTT
V gene: TRBV7-9; clone size: .; D gene: .; J gene: TRBJ2-5; CDR3 protein: CASSLGVLGQETQYF; CDR3 DNA: TGTGCCAGCAGCTTAGGCGTCCTCGGGCAAGAGACCCAGTACTTC
V gene: TRBV3-1/TRBV3-2; clone size: .; D gene: TRBD1; J gene: TRBJ1-4; CDR3 protein: CASSQDTGTGDEKLFF; CDR3 DNA: TGTGCCAGCAGCCAAGATACAGGGACAGGGGACGAAAAACTGTTTTTT
V gene: TRBV29-1; clone size: .; D gene: .; J gene: TRBJ1-2; CDR3 protein: CSVDSGQFNYGYTF; CDR3 DNA: TGCAGCGTTGACTCCGGACAGTTCAACTATGGCTACACCTTC
V gene: TRBV30; clone size: .; D gene: TRBD1; J gene: TRBJ1-4; CDR3 protein: CAWRTGQGVEKLFF; CDR3 DNA: TGTGCCTGGAGGACGGGACAGGGAGTTGAAAAACTGTTTTTT
V gene: TRBV6-5; clone size: .; D gene: TRBD1; J gene: TRBJ2-2; CDR3 protein: CASRRTGSSTGELFF; CDR3 DNA: TGTGCCAGCAGGCGGACAGGGTCGAGCACCGGGGAGCTGTTTTTT
V gene: TRBV9; clone size: .; D gene: TRBD1; J gene: TRBJ1-2; CDR3 protein: CASSVGQGYGYTF; CDR3 DNA: TGTGCCAGCAGCGTCGGACAGGGTTATGGCTACACCTTC
V gene: TRBV5-6; clone size: .; D gene: .; J gene: TRBJ2-1; CDR3 protein: CASRAGNLRNEQFF; CDR3 DNA: TGTGCCAGCAGGGCAGGGAACCTACGCAATGAGCAGTTCTTC
V gene: TRBV5-1; clone size: .; D gene: TRBD1; J gene: TRBJ2-7; CDR3 protein: CASSLGRTGGGEQYF; CDR3 DNA: TGCGCCAGCAGCTTGGGTCGGACAGGGGGAGGCGAGCAGTACTTC
V gene: TRBV4-3; clone size: .; D gene: TRBD1; J gene: TRBJ1-3; CDR3 protein: CASSPGQASSGNTIYF; CDR3 DNA: TGCGCCAGCAGCCCGGGACAGGCCTCCTCTGGAAACACCATATATTTT
V gene: TRBV5-4; clone size: .; D gene: .; J gene: TRBJ1-6; CDR3 protein: CASSLATGRDSPLHF; CDR3 DNA: TGTGCCAGCAGCTTGGCAACAGGGCGGGATTCACCCCTCCACTTT
V gene: TRBV10-3; clone size: .; D gene: .; J gene: TRBJ1-2; CDR3 protein: CASNQEVNVYGYTF; CDR3 DNA: TGTGCCTCGAATCAAGAGGTTAATGTGTATGGCTACACCTTC
V gene: TRBV27; clone size: .; D gene: TRBD2; J gene: TRBJ2-1; CDR3 protein: CASHSGGLYNEQFF; CDR3 DNA: TGTGCCAGCCATAGCGGGGGGTTGTACAATGAGCAGTTCTTC
V gene: TRBV6-2/TRBV6-3; clone size: .; D gene: .; J gene: TRBJ1-5; CDR3 protein: CASSLDSDQPQHF; CDR3 DNA: TGTGCCAGCAGTTTGGACTCAGATCAGCCCCAGCATTTT
V gene: TRBV4-3; clone size: .; D gene: TRBD1; J gene: TRBJ1-1; CDR3 protein: CASSHEKGALGTEAFF; CDR3 DNA: TGCGCCAGCAGCCATGAGAAGGGGGCTTTGGGCACTGAAGCTTTCTTT
V gene: TRBV6-1; clone size: once; D gene: .; J gene: TRBJ1-3; CDR3 protein: CASSEAGGSSGNTIYF; CDR3 DNA: TGTGCCAGCAGTGAAGCCGGGGGGAGCTCTGGAAACACCATATATTTT
V gene: TRBV4-3; clone size: few; D gene: TRBD2; J gene: TRBJ2-7; CDR3 protein: CASSQDQLAGSYEQYF; CDR3 DNA: TGCGCCAGCAGCCAAGATCAGCTAGCGGGCTCCTACGAGCAGTACTTC
V gene: TRBV29-1; clone size: .; D gene: .; J gene: TRBJ1-2; CDR3 protein: CSVDWGGTGYTF; CDR3 DNA: TGCAGCGTTGATTGGGGAGGCACGGGCTACACCTTC
V gene: TRBV7-9; clone size: .; D gene: TRBD1; J gene: TRBJ2-5; CDR3 protein: CASSPPGQGQETQYF; CDR3 DNA: TGTGCCAGCAGCCCACCGGGACAGGGTCAAGAGACCCAGTACTTC
V gene: TRBV4-3; clone size: .; D gene: .; J gene: TRBJ1-1; CDR3 protein: CASSRQNTEAFF; CDR3 DNA: TGCGCCAGCAGCCGGCAAAACACTGAAGCTTTCTTT
V gene: TRBV29-1; clone size: .; D gene: .; J gene: TRBJ2-7; CDR3 protein: CSVKPLVGEQYF; CDR3 DNA: TGCAGCGTTAAACCCTTGGTCGGCGAGCAGTACTTC
V gene: TRBV9; clone size: few; D gene: TRBD2; J gene: TRBJ2-5; CDR3 protein: CASSQRGDQETQYF; CDR3 DNA: TGTGCCAGCAGCCAGCGGGGGGATCAAGAGACCCAGTACTTC
V gene: TRBV6-5; clone size: .; D gene: .; J gene: TRBJ1-1; CDR3 protein: CASSYSGGSTEAFF; CDR3 DNA: TGTGCCAGCAGTTACTCGGGGGGGAGTACTGAAGCTTTCTTT
V gene: TRBV3-1/TRBV3-2; clone size: .; D gene: .; J gene: TRBJ1-1; CDR3 protein: CASSQGSGQGPPEAFF; CDR3 DNA: TGTGCCAGCAGCCAAGGGAGTGGGCAGGGTCCCCCTGAAGCTTTCTTT
V gene: TRBV5-4; clone size: .; D gene: TRBD2; J gene: TRBJ2-7; CDR3 protein: CASSSRLAGVYEQYF; CDR3 DNA: TGTGCCAGCAGCTCCCGACTAGCGGGCGTCTACGAGCAGTACTTC
V gene: TRBV5-1; clone size: once; D gene: .; J gene: TRBJ1-1; CDR3 protein: CASSLDLGNTEAFF; CDR3 DNA: TGCGCCAGCAGCTTGGATCTCGGGAACACTGAAGCTTTCTTT
V gene: TRBV10-3; clone size: .; D gene: TRBD2; J gene: TRBJ2-7; CDR3 protein: CAISVGSGAYEQYF; CDR3 DNA: TGTGCCATCAGTGTGGGTAGCGGGGCCTACGAGCAGTACTTC
V gene: TRBV12-5; clone size: .; D gene: TRBD1; J gene: TRBJ1-2; CDR3 protein: CASGLGQGTGGYTF; CDR3 DNA: TGTGCTAGTGGTTTGGGACAGGGGACGGGTGGCTACACCTTC
V gene: TRBV7-2; clone size: .; D gene: TRBD1; J gene: TRBJ1-2; CDR3 protein: CASSLAGDSGYTF; CDR3 DNA: TGTGCCAGCAGCTTAGCAGGGGACAGTGGCTACACCTTC
V gene: TRBV6-4; clone size: .; D gene: .; J gene: TRBJ1-1; CDR3 protein: CASSAGARTEAFF; CDR3 DNA: TGTGCCAGCAGTGCAGGGGCCCGGACTGAAGCTTTCTTT